This T cell receptor (beta chain) was sequenced during a study of OX40 agonist ivuxolimab in advanced cancers. Turning to the study itself: Among those enrolled, mean age was 60 years (range about 23 to 85) and approximately 83% were male. Treatment received earlier with anti-PD-1, anti-PD-L1 or anti-CTLA-4 agents was allowed, and over 35% had some.

This clone was counted a single time. Its antigen is as yet unknown. Study-wide points: CD8+ T cells showed, on average, more clonal expansion than CD4+ cells. Low clonal expansion, among the lowest seen, marked partial responders at 0.1-3.0 mg/kg.

CDR3 size: 15 residues. The germline V and J ends were trimmed by 4 bases and 0 bases, with 7 bases remaining between them. The germline gives CDR1 MNHNS, CDR2 SASEGT. Clones were sequenced by immunoSEQ multiplex PCR, and TCRdb holds only the in-frame ones, with some missing. Among 67,000 or so clones, roughly 90% were seen once, and the ten largest hold 1% to 1.2%. The chain uses TRBV6-1 and TRBJ2-6; D is ambiguous. This receptor was identified in an adult with an advanced solid tumor such as melanoma, head and neck, liver or kidney cancer. Source: CD4+ or CD8+ T cells sorted from blood, taken in a trial of the OX40 agonist ivuxolimab. CDR3 amino acids: CASSALSSGANVLTF. The DNA of the CDR3 is TGTGCCAGCAGTGCCCTGAGCTCTGGGGCCAACGTCCTGACTTTC.